Presented here are 8 T cell receptor beta chains from one specimen sequenced in a study of cytomegalovirus exposure and HLA in healthy donors. A multiplex PCR was run with 60 Vbeta primers and 13 Jbeta primers. Clones were read by immunoSEQ multiplex PCR, and TCRdb kept only the in-frame ones, dropping some. The table shows about 120,000 clones, with 70% to 80% occurring only once. Sequencing was done on a sample of PBMCs. These receptors were obtained from a woman between 45 and 60 years old in good health and CMV-seropositive.

V and J are TRBV19 and TRBJ1-1; D is undetermined. CDR1 LNHDA and CDR2 SQIVND come from the germline V gene (reference sequence). V lost 5 bases, J lost 1 base, and 11 bases lay in between. This CDR3 has 14 residues. The CDR3 loop is CASSVGRENTEAFF. CDR3 nucleotide sequence: TGTGCCAGTAGTGTTGGACGGGAGAACACTGAAGCTTTCTTT.

The V and J genes are TRBV19 and TRBJ2-1, with 9 bases identical to TRBD2. V trimming: 6 bases; J trimming: 7 bases; junction bases outside the gene matches: 10. The CDR3 consists of 15 residues. CDR1 LNHDA and CDR2 SQIVND come from the germline V gene (reference sequence). The CDR3 nucleotides read TGTGCCAGTAGAAGCGGCGGGGGGGCGCGGAATGAGCAGTTCTTC. This encodes CASRSGGGARNEQFF.

This clone was recorded a few times. The chain uses TRBV5-1 and TRBJ2-5, with D tentatively TRBD2 (7 bases). Trimming cost V 2 bases and J 5 bases, with 13 bases left between them. Germline CDR1 is SGHRS and CDR2 is YFSETQ. The CDR3 is 14 amino acids. CDR3 amino acids: CASSFAGARETQYF. The CDR3 nucleotides are TGCGCCAGCAGCTTCGCGGGGGCCAGGGAGACCCAGTACTTC.

This clone was detected a few times. The chain carries TRBV28 and TRBJ1-4, with D perhaps TRBD1 (5 bases). CDR1 is MDHEN and CDR2 is SYDVKM in the germline V gene. V shed 8 bases and J shed 5 bases, with 15 bases lying between them. The CDR3 extends over 14 amino acids. The CDR3 loop reads CASYPGGRNEKLFF. CDR3 sequence (DNA): TGTGCCAGCTATCCGGGGGGACGGAATGAAAAACTGTTTTTT.

The genes are TRBV2 and TRBJ1-2; TRBD1 might be the D (6 bases). V gave up 7 bases and J gave up 6 bases, with 18 bases separating them. The CDR3 length is 14 residues. Germline V gene sequence: CDR1 SNHLY, CDR2 FYNNEI. For the CDR3, the DNA is TGTGCCAGCATCCCCTTTACAGGGAAGAATGGCTACACCTTC. Translating it yields CASIPFTGKNGYTF.

This clone came up a few times. V and J are TRBV19 and TRBJ2-3, with 8 bases identical to TRBD2. V shed 10 bases and J 1 base; nucleotides not matched to a gene: 7. Per the germline V gene, CDR1 is LNHDA and CDR2 is SQIVND (reference sequence). The CDR3 sequence is 14 residues long. The CDR3 loop reads CATSRRGGTDTQYF. The CDR3 DNA sequence: TGTGCCACCTCGAGGCGGGGGGGCACAGATACGCAGTATTTT.

This clone was found a few times. This sequence joins TRBV5-5 and TRBJ2-7, with a possible D match to TRBD1 (6 bases). Trimming removed 0 bases from V and 1 base from J, with 8 bases in between. Germline V lookup: CDR1 SGHKS, CDR2 YYEKEE (reference sequence). The CDR3 totals 14 residues. The CDR3 DNA sequence: TGTGCCAGCAGCTTGGGGGGGCATTCCTACGAGCAGTACTTC. This sequence encodes CASSLGGHSYEQYF.

V and J are TRBV7-9 and TRBJ1-2; 8 bases agree with TRBD1. J was trimmed by 7 bases and V by 4 bases; bases with no gene match: 8. The CDR3 loop spans 14 amino acids. CDR1 SEHNR and CDR2 FQNEAQ come from the germline V gene (reference sequence). The CDR3 DNA sequence: TGTGCCAGCAGCTCGACGGACAGGGAGAGTGGCTACACCTTC. Translating it yields CASSSTDRESGYTF.